The 18 T cell receptor beta chains listed next were all sequenced from one sample in a study of T cell repertoires in cytomegalovirus infection. TCRdb re-analysed the reads in MiXCR, keeping a single row per CDR3 protein. The sample lists about 530,000 distinct CDR3 sequences; about 26% were seen once. The specimen was PBMCs. The source is a human donor in good health (CMV status not recorded). Some clones in this sample may be carry-over from other donors' samples.

This clonotype was detected ten times or more. The rearrangement uses TRBV7-8 and TRBJ2-7; no clear D. This CDR3 comprises 16 residues. Trimming pared 0 bases from V and 6 bases from J, leaving 18 bases between. Per the germline V gene, CDR1 is SGHVS and CDR2 is FQNEAQ. The CDR3 nucleotides are TGTGCCAGCAGCTTAGCGCTAAGTGGGCTCAGAAGCGAGCAGTACTTC. Encoded protein: CASSLALSGLRSEQYF.

This clonotype has at least ten counts. The chain carries TRBV7-8 and TRBJ2-1; TRBD1 aligns across 7 bases. Trimming at V came to 2 bases and at J to 8 bases, leaving 12 bases not matched to a gene. Germline-derived CDR1 and CDR2 are SGHVS and FQNEAQ. The CDR3 totals 16 residues. The CDR3: CASSLKRDSRNHEQFF. The DNA for the CDR3 is TGTGCCAGCAGCTTAAAAAGGGACAGCCGTAACCATGAGCAGTTCTTC.

This clonotype was seen many times. The V call is TRBV7-2, the J call TRBJ2-5, with 7 bases lining up with TRBD2. Trimming removed 1 base from V and 2 bases from J; junction bases left unmatched: 4. This CDR3 is 15 amino acids long. The germline V gene has CDR1 SGHTA and CDR2 FQGNSA. CDR3 protein: CASSLGGGAQETQYF. The CDR3 bases are TGTGCCAGCAGCTTAGGGGGGGGTGCTCAAGAGACCCAGTACTTC.

The J gene is TRBJ2-1, the V gene TRBV20-1, with 10 nucleotides matching TRBD2. Looked up from germline, CDR1 is DFQATT and CDR2 is SNEGSKA (reference sequence). The CDR3 sequence is 15 residues long. Trimming cost V 3 bases and J 7 bases; bases outside gene matches: 9. The CDR3 region is CSASIAGLARNEQFF. DNA for the CDR3: TGCAGTGCTAGTATAGCGGGACTAGCGAGGAATGAGCAGTTCTTC.

The sample holds many counts of this clonotype. The rearrangement joins TRBV7-6 to TRBJ1-3; the D gene is possibly TRBD1 (5 bases). V was cut by 0 bases and J by 0 bases, with 12 bases left in between. The CDR3 covers 17 residues. Germline V gene sequence: CDR1 SGHVS, CDR2 FNYEAQ. CDR3 protein: CASSLAARGSSGNTIYF. The DNA for the CDR3 is TGTGCCAGCAGCTTAGCCGCGCGGGGGAGCTCTGGAAACACCATATATTTT.

The V and J genes are TRBV7-6 and TRBJ2-4, with D maybe TRBD1 (6 bases). This CDR3 spans 11 amino acids. The V end was cut by 5 bases, the J end by 13 bases, with 12 bases between. Germline assignment: CDR1 SGHVS and CDR2 FNYEAQ. CDR3 region: CASSPVGTQYF. The CDR3 DNA sequence: TGTGCCAGCAGCCCGGTTGGGACACAGTACTTC.

A few counts support this clonotype. The chain uses TRBV7-6 and TRBJ2-1; the D gene is possibly TRBD1 (6 bases). V gave up 5 bases and J gave up 9 bases, with 20 bases separating them. CDR1 is SGHVS, CDR2 FNYEAQ, per germline. This CDR3 has 15 residues. Here the CDR3 DNA reads TGTGCCAGCAGCCCGGGCAGGGGCCCGGTCAGTGAGCAGTTCTTC. Translating gives CASSPGRGPVSEQFF.

The chain uses TRBV20-1 and TRBJ2-1, with TRBD2 as a possible D gene (5 bases). This CDR3 has 20 amino acids. V lost 6 bases, J lost 0 bases, and 30 bases lay in between. Germline V gene lookup returns CDR1 DFQATT and CDR2 SNEGSKA (reference sequence). CDR3 nucleotides: TGCAGTGCCTCACGAGGGAGCCCAGACCGGGCCTACTTCTCCTACAATGAGCAGTTCTTC. Protein: CSASRGSPDRAYFSYNEQFF.

The V gene is TRBV5-1, the J gene TRBJ1-5; D call uncertain. V was shortened by 4 bases and J by 5 bases, with 16 bases between the two germline ends. The CDR3 contains 15 residues. Germline V lookup: CDR1 SGHRS, CDR2 YFSETQ. Here the CDR3 reads CASSKAGLMDQPQHF. As DNA, the CDR3 is TGCGCCAGCAGCAAAGCGGGTCTGATGGATCAGCCCCAGCATTTT.

There are many counts of this clonotype. The rearrangement uses TRBV7-2 and TRBJ2-5, with TRBD2 matching 10 bases. V lost 5 bases and J lost 4; bases outside the gene matches: 7. The CDR3 is 15 residues long. Germline V CDR1 and CDR2: SGHTA, FQGNSA. In DNA, the CDR3 is TGTGCCAGCAGCACCCAGCGGGAGGGGCGAGAGACCCAGTACTTC. Its translation is CASSTQREGRETQYF.

The chain carries TRBV19 and TRBJ1-1, with a weak D call TRBD1 (5 bases). Trimming removed 5 bases from V and 8 bases from J, with 21 bases in between. Germline assignment: CDR1 LNHDA and CDR2 SQIVND (reference sequence). The CDR3 runs to 15 residues. Written as DNA, the CDR3 is TGTGCCAGTAGTCCGTCGGGCGGGACTAAAGTAGAAGCTTTCTTT. The encoded protein is CASSPSGGTKVEAFF.

This clonotype was seen a few times. V gene TRBV28 combines with J gene TRBJ2-4, with 7 nucleotides matching TRBD2. V gave up 5 bases and J gave up 4 bases; unmatched junction bases: 17. Germline CDR1 reads MDHEN; CDR2 reads SYDVKM. The CDR3 totals 18 residues. CDR3 bases: TGTGCCAGCAGTCCCCCGGGGCTAGCGGACATCAAGAAAAACATTCAGTACTTC. The encoded protein is CASSPPGLADIKKNIQYF.

This clonotype was recorded a few times. The chain is built from TRBV19 and TRBJ1-1; D is perhaps TRBD1 (6 bases). The length of the CDR3 is 13 residues. Germline lookup yields CDR1 LNHDA and CDR2 SQIVND (reference sequence). V was shortened by 6 bases and J by 1 base, with 9 bases between the two germline ends. CDR3 DNA: TGTGCCAGTAGGGGACACACGAACACTGAAGCTTTCTTT. This encodes CASRGHTNTEAFF.

The rearrangement links TRBV6-1 to TRBJ1-6; D is unresolved. Germline V gives CDR1 MNHNS, CDR2 SASEGT. The ends were cut back, 3 bases at V and 11 bases at J, with 11 bases in the middle. The CDR3 covers 13 residues. The CDR3 region is CASSDGPGPPLHF. The CDR3 nucleotides are TGTGCCAGCAGTGATGGACCCGGACCACCCCTCCACTTT.

This clonotype appeared a few times. The rearrangement uses TRBV6-6 and TRBJ2-7; D tentatively fits TRBD1 or TRBD2 (5 bases each). This CDR3 is 15 amino acids long. Trimming shortened V by 7 bases and J by 1 base, and 17 bases separated the two germline ends. Germline V gene lookup returns CDR1 MNHNY and CDR2 SVGAGI (reference sequence). The CDR3 protein is CASTLELGASYEQYV. The CDR3 nucleotides are TGTGCCAGCACCCTTGAACTAGGGGCTTCCTACGAGCAGTACGTC.

This clonotype was seen more than once but under ten times. The rearrangement links TRBV6-1 to TRBJ2-1, with TRBD1 matching 8 bases. In germline, CDR1 is MNHNS, CDR2 SASEGT. J lost 3 bases, V lost 3 bases, and 7 bases had no gene match. The CDR3 is 16 residues long. The chain's CDR3 is CASSDLTGGLYNEQFF. For the CDR3, the DNA is TGTGCCAGCAGTGATCTCACAGGGGGACTCTACAATGAGCAGTTCTTC.

This clonotype was picked up many times. The rearrangement links TRBV7-2 to TRBJ2-3; D might be TRBD2 (5 bases). The CDR3 loop spans 14 amino acids. In germline, CDR1 is SGHTA, CDR2 FQGNSA. Trimming left V 8 bases short and J 0 bases short, with 12 bases between. For the CDR3, the DNA is TGTGCCAGCCATCAGCGGTCTAGCACAGATACGCAGTATTTT. Translating gives CASHQRSSTDTQYF.

V usage is TRBV7-2 and J usage is TRBJ2-3; TRBD1 matches at 8 bases. Looked up from germline, CDR1 is SGHTA and CDR2 is FQGNSA. The V segment lost 5 bases and the J segment 11 bases; nucleotides outside the gene matches: 12. The CDR3 contains 14 residues. DNA for the CDR3: TGTGCCAGCAGCCAGACAGTGACAGGGGTACTGCAGTATTTT. Encoded protein: CASSQTVTGVLQYF. The variable domain in full, with the rest retrieved from reference TRBV7-2 and TRBJ2-3, is GAGVSQSPSNKVTEKGKDVELRCDPISGHTALYWYRQSLGQGLEFLIYFQGNSAPDKSGLPSDRFSAERTGGSVSTLTIQRTQQEDSAVYLCASSQTVTGVLQYFGPGTRLTVL.